These 13 T cell receptor beta chains share one sample of origin, sequenced in a study of T cells in Graves' hyperthyroidism and ophthalmopathy. Researchers took RNA transcripts and amplified the TCR beta CDR3 regions from them. The HTBI primer set drove a first-round RT-PCR of the TCR CDR3. TCRdb ran MiXCR on the multiplex PCR reads and lists one entry per CDR3 protein. Among approximately 300,000 distinct CDR3 sequences, roughly 19% were seen once, and the ten largest hold about 35%. The specimen was blood. The receptors were sampled from a man aged 50 to 60 with Graves' ophthalmopathy.

This clonotype was counted only a few times. This rearrangement joins TRBV28 to TRBJ2-1; 7 bases fit TRBD2. CDR1 and CDR2 from the germline V gene are MDHEN and SYDVKM. V shed 5 bases, J shed 6 bases, and the junction held 10 bases outside the gene matches. The CDR3 runs to 15 residues. CDR3 nucleotide sequence: TGTGCCAGCAGTGGGGGGGGGATAGCCTCCAATGAGCAGTTCTTC. It yields the protein CASSGGGIASNEQFF.

This clonotype was seen a handful of times. The chain joins TRBV27 to TRBJ2-2; unclear D gene. Germline CDR1 reads MNHEY; CDR2 reads SMNVEV (reference sequence). V lost 4 bases and J lost 5, with 5 bases in between. This CDR3 has 12 residues. CDR3 sequence (DNA): TGTGCCAGCAGTTACCGGACCGGGGAGCTGTTTTTT. It codes for CASSYRTGELFF.

This rearrangement joins TRBV27 to TRBJ1-5; TRBD1 matches 10 bases. Trimming at V came to 5 bases and at J to 4 bases, leaving 5 bases not matched to a gene. Germline V lookup: CDR1 MNHEY, CDR2 SMNVEV (reference sequence). The CDR3 sequence is 15 residues long. CDR3 DNA sequence: TGTGCCAGCAGTCCCGACAGGGGGCTGAATCAGCCCCAGCATTTT. Its protein product is CASSPDRGLNQPQHF.

This chain uses TRBV10-3 with TRBJ2-2; D may be TRBD1 or TRBD2 (5 bases each). CDR1 is ENHRY and CDR2 is SYGVKD in the germline V gene. The CDR3 consists of 16 residues. Trimming removed 0 bases from V and 6 bases from J, with 14 bases in between. The CDR3 reads CAISESLSTGPGELFF. The CDR3 DNA sequence: TGTGCCATCAGTGAGTCCCTATCTACGGGGCCCGGGGAGCTGTTTTTT.

This clonotype was picked up many times. The chain has TRBV28 and TRBJ1-2; the D gene is possibly TRBD1 (6 bases). The V gene lost 8 bases and the J gene lost 7 bases, with 14 bases spanning the gap. Germline V CDR1 and CDR2: MDHEN, SYDVKM. CDR3 length: 12 amino acids. The CDR3 coding sequence is TGTGCCAGCCTAGAAGGACAGTTTGGCTACACCTTC. It is translated as CASLEGQFGYTF.

This clonotype was observed many times. J is TRBJ1-4 and V is TRBV2; D uncertain. The CDR3 is made up of 17 amino acids. Germline V lookup: CDR1 SNHLY, CDR2 FYNNEI. The V end lost 4 bases, the J end lost 1 base, and 16 bases lay between the germline ends. CDR3 DNA: TGTGCCAGCAGTGGGGCCGAAGGGTCGGGAACTAATGAAAAACTGTTTTTT. Protein: CASSGAEGSGTNEKLFF.

The CDR3 nucleotides are TGTGCCAGCAGCATGACAGGCTCCTACGAGCAGTACTTC. Translation: CASSMTGSYEQYF. This rearrangement joins TRBV6-1 to TRBJ2-7, with D maybe TRBD1 (6 bases). Germline V lookup: CDR1 MNHNS, CDR2 SASEGT. V lost 6 bases, J lost 0 bases, and 9 bases lay in between. There are 13 residues in the CDR3.

This clonotype was observed at least ten times. The CDR3 sequence: CASSLGGTSVHEQFF. In DNA form, the CDR3 reads TGTGCCAGCAGCTTGGGGGGGACTAGCGTACATGAGCAGTTCTTC. This sequence joins TRBV7-9 and TRBJ2-1; TRBD2 matches 10 bases. The V gene end was trimmed by 3 bases and the J gene end by 8 bases; junction bases not matched to a gene: 7. This CDR3 has 15 amino acids. CDR1 is SEHNR, CDR2 FQNEAQ, per germline (reference sequence).

This clonotype was counted at least ten times. This chain joins TRBV11-2 and TRBJ2-7; the match to TRBD2 covers 7 bases. CDR1 and CDR2 (germline): SGHAT, FQNNGV. The CDR3 has 17 amino acids. V shed 5 bases and J 0 bases; nucleotides not matched to a gene: 13. The CDR3 nucleotides are TGTGCCAGCAGCACCAGCGGTAGCGGGTTGAGCTCCTACGAGCAGTACTTC. The encoded protein is CASSTSGSGLSSYEQYF.

In its sample, this clonotype was seen a few times. J is TRBJ2-1 and V is TRBV24-1; TRBD2 matches 10 bases. The J segment lost 10 bases and the V segment lost 3 bases, leaving 11 bases of the junction unmatched. Germline CDR1 reads KGHDR; CDR2 reads SFDVKD. This CDR3 spans 16 amino acids. CDR3 sequence (DNA): TGTGCCACCAGTGATCCTCAAGCGGGAGGGCGGCGCGAGCAGTTCTTC. The encoded protein is CATSDPQAGGRREQFF.

This clonotype has just a few counts. The V and J genes are TRBV20-1 and TRBJ2-1; 9 nucleotides agree with TRBD2. V lost 6 bases and J lost 7; bases outside the gene matches: 10. The CDR3 spans 14 residues. From germline, CDR1 is DFQATT and CDR2 SNEGSKA (reference sequence). This CDR3 reads CSAGTSPLGNEQFF. CDR3 DNA sequence: TGCAGTGCAGGGACTAGCCCCTTGGGGAATGAGCAGTTCTTC.

This clonotype came up many times. The genes are TRBV20-1 and TRBJ2-7; 10 bases are a match to TRBD2. Germline values: CDR1 DFQATT, CDR2 SNEGSKA (reference sequence). J lost 6 bases, V lost 3 bases, and 5 bases had no gene match. The CDR3 runs to 13 residues. CDR3 protein: CSASGLAGVEQYF. DNA for the CDR3: TGCAGTGCTAGCGGGCTAGCGGGAGTCGAGCAGTACTTC.

This clonotype came up many times. The chain employs TRBV7-8 and TRBJ2-1, with D uncertain. The ends were cut back, 2 bases at V and 0 bases at J, with 8 bases in the middle. Per the germline V gene, CDR1 is SGHVS and CDR2 is FQNEAQ. The CDR3 has 15 residues. The CDR3 region has the DNA TGTGCCAGCAGCTTAACGGGCCGCTCCTACAATGAGCAGTTCTTC. It specifies CASSLTGRSYNEQFF.